The entry that follows covers one T cell receptor beta chain sequence. These data are taken from a study of blood T cell repertoires in COVID-19. About the research overall: Acute and convalescent COVID-19 samples came from the United States, Italy and Spain.

As processed by the authors: Using reference gene primer amplification, nucleated cell counts were estimated. The repertoire was sequenced with immunoSEQ multiplex PCR; TCRdb's copy has only in-frame clones and lacks some. For V, J and clone size, that table is used; D and trimming come from the DNA. The table lists some 300,000 clones, around 89% of them singletons. The CDR3 length is 14 residues. Sequencing was performed on peripheral blood. The source of this sequence is a woman between 50 and 59 years old with COVID-19, enrolled during active disease. The J gene is TRBJ1-5, the V gene TRBV21-1. TRBV21-1 is annotated as a pseudogene. CDR3 DNA: TGTGCCAGCAGCAAAGAAGGAGCGCCCCAGCCCCAGCATTTT. This translates into CASSKEGAPQPQHF.